The present T cell receptor beta chain was sequenced within a study of blood T cell repertoires in COVID-19. V dropped 5 bases and J dropped 1; count of bases not matched to a gene: 9. The CDR3 sequence is 17 residues long. From germline, CDR1 is PRHDT and CDR2 FYEKMQ (reference sequence). TCRdb's table, derived via immunoSEQ multiplex PCR, lists solely in-frame clones and lacks some. Of 230,000 or so clones in the sample, approximately 80% were seen once. The sequence was obtained from a man aged 30-40 years with active or convalescent COVID-19. The sample consisted of peripheral blood. This chain joins TRBV13 and TRBJ2-5; 11 bases agree with TRBD2. The CDR3 sequence: CASSLLTSGGVQETQYF. DNA of the CDR3: TGTGCCAGCAGCCTCCTCACTAGCGGGGGCGTCCAAGAGACCCAGTACTTC.